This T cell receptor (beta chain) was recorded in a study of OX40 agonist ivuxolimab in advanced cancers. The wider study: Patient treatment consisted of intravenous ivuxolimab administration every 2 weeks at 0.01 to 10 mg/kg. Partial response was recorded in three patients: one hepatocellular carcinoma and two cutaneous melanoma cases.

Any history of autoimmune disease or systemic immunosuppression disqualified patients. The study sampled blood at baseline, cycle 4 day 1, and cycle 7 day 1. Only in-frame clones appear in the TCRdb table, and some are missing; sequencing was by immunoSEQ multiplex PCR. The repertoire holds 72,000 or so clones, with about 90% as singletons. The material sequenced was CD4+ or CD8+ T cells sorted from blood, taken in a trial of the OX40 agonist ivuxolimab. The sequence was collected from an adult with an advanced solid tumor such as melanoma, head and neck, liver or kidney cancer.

DNA for the CDR3: TGTGCCAGTAACCCGACAGGCCCGAACACTGAAGCTTTCTTT. Translating it yields CASNPTGPNTEAFF. This chain connects TRBV19 to TRBJ1-1, with TRBD1 as a possible D gene (6 bases). V shed 7 bases and J shed 1 base, with 13 bases lying between them. CDR3 size: 14 residues. Germline V gives CDR1 LNHDA, CDR2 SQIVND (reference sequence).